The rows below give T cell receptor beta chains drawn from one sample of a study of cytomegalovirus exposure and HLA in healthy donors. Some clones are missing from TCRdb's copy, which holds only in-frame ones; the method was immunoSEQ multiplex PCR. The table records about 120,000 clones, over 60% of them present only once. The sample consisted of PBMCs. The receptor source for this set is a young woman in good health and CMV-seropositive. The CDR3 runs from the conserved cysteine through the conserved F or W. The order of the fields is D gene, J gene, clone size, V gene, CDR3 protein, CDR3 DNA. D genes are given only for firm matches. Only some rows state a clone size, as once, few, many or a class for expanded clones.

D gene: TRBD2; J gene: TRBJ2-5; clone size: many; V gene: TRBV7-7; CDR3 protein: CASSALAGGYETQYF; CDR3 DNA: TGTGCCAGCAGCGCACTAGCGGGGGGGTATGAGACCCAGTACTTC
D gene: TRBD1; J gene: TRBJ1-4; clone size: few; V gene: TRBV9; CDR3 protein: CASSVGPVRDRGYSATNEKLFF; CDR3 DNA: TGTGCCAGCAGCGTGGGACCAGTACGGGACAGGGGCTATAGTGCAACTAATGAAAAACTGTTTTTT
D gene: TRBD1; J gene: TRBJ2-2; clone size: few; V gene: TRBV29-1; CDR3 protein: CSACTGVTGELFF; CDR3 DNA: TGCAGCGCCTGTACAGGGGTCACCGGGGAGCTGTTTTTT
D gene: TRBD1; J gene: TRBJ2-3; clone size: -; V gene: TRBV19; CDR3 protein: CASSMGTASTDTQYF; CDR3 DNA: TGTGCCAGTAGTATGGGGACAGCGAGCACAGATACGCAGTATTTT
D gene: -; J gene: TRBJ2-5; clone size: -; V gene: TRBV9; CDR3 protein: CASSTGSGETQYF; CDR3 DNA: TGTGCCAGCAGCACCGGGAGTGGGGAGACCCAGTACTTC
D gene: TRBD2; J gene: TRBJ2-1; clone size: -; V gene: TRBV7-2; CDR3 protein: CASSLDGGKTNEQFF; CDR3 DNA: TGTGCCAGCAGCTTAGACGGGGGGAAGACGAATGAGCAGTTCTTC
D gene: TRBD1; J gene: TRBJ1-5; clone size: -; V gene: TRBV14; CDR3 protein: CASSQLLSGTGGRKNQPQHF; CDR3 DNA: TGTGCCAGCAGCCAACTCCTTTCCGGGACAGGGGGCCGCAAGAATCAGCCCCAGCATTTT
D gene: TRBD1; J gene: TRBJ1-2; clone size: -; V gene: TRBV2; CDR3 protein: CASRTGLNYGYTF; CDR3 DNA: TGTGCCAGCCGGACAGGGCTAAACTATGGCTACACCTTC
D gene: TRBD1; J gene: TRBJ2-7; clone size: -; V gene: TRBV5-1; CDR3 protein: CASSSKTGTGRAYEQYF; CDR3 DNA: TGCGCCAGCAGCTCCAAGACCGGGACAGGGAGGGCCTACGAGCAGTACTTC
D gene: -; J gene: TRBJ2-1; clone size: -; V gene: TRBV11-3; CDR3 protein: CASSLEEGAEQFF; CDR3 DNA: TGTGCCAGCAGCTTAGAGGAAGGGGCTGAGCAGTTCTTC
D gene: -; J gene: TRBJ2-3; clone size: few; V gene: TRBV6-6; CDR3 protein: CASSPHRDTQYF; CDR3 DNA: TGTGCCAGCAGTCCACACAGGGATACGCAGTATTTT
D gene: TRBD1; J gene: TRBJ1-2; clone size: -; V gene: TRBV4-2; CDR3 protein: CASSQDRGNGYGYTF; CDR3 DNA: TGTGCCAGCAGCCAAGACAGGGGGAACGGCTATGGCTACACCTTC
D gene: TRBD1; J gene: TRBJ2-7; clone size: -; V gene: TRBV7-3; CDR3 protein: CASSPAGQGDYEQYF; CDR3 DNA: TGTGCCAGCAGCCCCGCCGGACAGGGGGACTACGAGCAGTACTTC
D gene: TRBD2; J gene: TRBJ2-1; clone size: -; V gene: TRBV13; CDR3 protein: CASSLGGGGLMQFF; CDR3 DNA: TGTGCCAGCAGCTTAGGGGGCGGGGGGTTAATGCAGTTCTTC
D gene: TRBD1; J gene: TRBJ1-1; clone size: -; V gene: TRBV6-4; CDR3 protein: CASSEIPGQGAQGTEAFF; CDR3 DNA: TGTGCCAGCAGTGAAATCCCGGGACAGGGGGCGCAAGGCACTGAAGCTTTCTTT
D gene: -; J gene: TRBJ2-3; clone size: once; V gene: TRBV6-4; CDR3 protein: CASSEESSGTDTQYF; CDR3 DNA: TGTGCCAGCAGTGAGGAGTCTAGCGGCACAGATACGCAGTATTTT
D gene: TRBD2; J gene: TRBJ2-3; clone size: -; V gene: TRBV4-2; CDR3 protein: CASSLGLANTDTQYF; CDR3 DNA: TGTGCCAGCAGCCTCGGACTAGCGAACACAGATACGCAGTATTTT
D gene: TRBD1; J gene: TRBJ2-1; clone size: -; V gene: TRBV5-8; CDR3 protein: CASSRGTGGSYNEQFF; CDR3 DNA: TGTGCCAGCAGCCGTGGGACAGGGGGCTCCTACAATGAGCAGTTCTTC
D gene: -; J gene: TRBJ1-4; clone size: -; V gene: TRBV5-1; CDR3 protein: CASSLGASNEKLFF; CDR3 DNA: TGCGCCAGCAGCTTGGGGGCGTCTAATGAAAAACTGTTTTTT
D gene: -; J gene: TRBJ2-3; clone size: -; V gene: TRBV9; CDR3 protein: CASSATGTYSTDTQYF; CDR3 DNA: TGTGCCAGCAGCGCGACAGGGACTTATAGCACAGATACGCAGTATTTT
D gene: -; J gene: TRBJ2-1; clone size: once; V gene: TRBV5-4; CDR3 protein: CASSSGRASGDEQFF; CDR3 DNA: TGTGCCAGCAGCTCGGGCCGGGCCAGCGGCGATGAGCAGTTCTTC
D gene: -; J gene: TRBJ1-1; clone size: -; V gene: TRBV7-3; CDR3 protein: CASSLTGVTEAFF; CDR3 DNA: TGTGCCAGCAGCTTAACGGGAGTGACTGAAGCTTTCTTT
D gene: TRBD1; J gene: TRBJ1-2; clone size: -; V gene: TRBV7-2; CDR3 protein: CASSTRTGGDGYTF; CDR3 DNA: TGTGCCAGCAGCACTCGGACAGGGGGAGATGGCTACACCTTC
D gene: -; J gene: TRBJ1-1; clone size: -; V gene: TRBV10-3; CDR3 protein: CARKHRDTEAFF; CDR3 DNA: TGTGCCAGAAAACACAGGGACACTGAAGCTTTCTTT